The rows below give T cell receptor beta chains drawn from one sample of a study of shared clonotypes between healthy human individuals. Some clones are missing from TCRdb's copy, which holds only in-frame ones; the method was immunoSEQ multiplex PCR. Counted here are a few million clones, approximately 96% occurring once; the ten biggest clones make up 0.1% to 0.15%. Sequenced material: naive CD4+ T cells sorted from blood. Every receptor here comes from a man aged 18-30 years in good health. Both conserved end residues are part of each CDR3. A D gene is named only where the DNA matches it firmly. Clone sizes are given selectively: once, few, many, or a class where the clone is expanded.

DNA,CDR3,J,V,size,D
TGTGCCAGCTCACCACAGGAGATGAACACTGAAGCTTTCTTT,CASSPQEMNTEAFF,TRBJ1-1,TRBV18,-,-
TGCGCCAGCAGCCCGCTAGCGGGAGGCGAGCAGTACTTC,CASSPLAGGEQYF,TRBJ2-7,TRBV5-1,-,TRBD2
TGTGCCAGCAGTTCTGCAGGGTCTTATCAGCCCCAGCATTTT,CASSSAGSYQPQHF,TRBJ1-5,TRBV28,-,-
TGTGCCAGCAGCCAAGAGGGGAGGGATGGCTACACCTTC,CASSQEGRDGYTF,TRBJ1-2,TRBV27,once,-
TGTGCCATCAGATTGGATGCGAACACTGAAGCTTTCTTT,CAIRLDANTEAFF,TRBJ1-1,TRBV10-3,-,-
TGTGCCAGTAGTATCGGACAGGGTGCCACCGGGGAGCTGTTTTTT,CASSIGQGATGELFF,TRBJ2-2,TRBV19,once,TRBD1
TGTGCCAGCGAACCATACGAGGGCCCCCATAACTATGGCTACACCTTC,CASEPYEGPHNYGYTF,TRBJ1-2,TRBV19,-,-
TGTGCCAGCAGCGAGCGGGAGGGGTTCATCGGGGAGCTGTTTTTT,CASSEREGFIGELFF,TRBJ2-2,TRBV6-1,-,TRBD2
TGCGCCAGCAGCTTGGGGGCAGGGTCCGAGCAGTACTTC,CASSLGAGSEQYF,TRBJ2-7,TRBV5-1,-,-
TGTGCCAGCAGTGAGCCCTTGCCAATCTCACCCCTCCACTTT,CASSEPLPISPLHF,TRBJ1-6,TRBV6-1,few,-
TGTGCCAGCTCCCAGGGACGGGGAAACTACGAGCAGTACTTC,CASSQGRGNYEQYF,TRBJ2-7,TRBV18,-,-
TGTGCCAGCAGCTTAAACTCCGTCCGGGGAGCCACTGAAGCTTTCTTT,CASSLNSVRGATEAFF,TRBJ1-1,TRBV7-3,-,-
TGCGCCAGCATGGGTGAGACTAGCGGGGGGACTAGCTCCTACAATGAGCAGTTCTTC,CASMGETSGGTSSYNEQFF,TRBJ2-1,TRBV5-1,-,TRBD2
TGTGCCAGCAGCGTAGATCGGGAGACAGTTGGCTACACCTTC,CASSVDRETVGYTF,TRBJ1-2,TRBV9,-,-
TGTGCCAGCTCACCGGGGACAGGGGCTCCCTACGAGCAGTACTTC,CASSPGTGAPYEQYF,TRBJ2-7,TRBV18,-,TRBD1
TGCGCCAGCAGCCAAGAAGCTAGCGTAAGGGGCGAGCAGTACTTC,CASSQEASVRGEQYF,TRBJ2-7,TRBV4-1,-,-
TGTGCCAGCAGCTTAGCGCTAGCGGGGGGGCACAATGAGCAGTTCTTC,CASSLALAGGHNEQFF,TRBJ2-1,TRBV7-2,once,TRBD2
TGTGCCAGCAGTGACCCGAGGGGGGGCGGAGCAGATACGCAGTATTTT,CASSDPRGGGADTQYF,TRBJ2-3,TRBV28,few,-
TGTGCCAGCAGCCTACTTGGGCCCACAGATACGCAGTATTTT,CASSLLGPTDTQYF,TRBJ2-3,TRBV7-2,-,-
TGTGCCAGCAGCACGAGGGCGGGGGCTGAAGCTTTCTTT,CASSTRAGAEAFF,TRBJ1-1,TRBV6-5,-,-
TGTGCCTGGAGTGTTTCAGGTATCGGTGAGCAGTTCTTC,CAWSVSGIGEQFF,TRBJ2-1,TRBV30,-,-
TGTGCCAGCAGTTCGGGGGACTGGACGGGAAGGTATGAGCAGTTCTTC,CASSSGDWTGRYEQFF,TRBJ2-1,TRBV6-6,-,-
TGTGCCAGCAGTGAAGACGGTTCACAGGCCTACTATGGCTACACCTTC,CASSEDGSQAYYGYTF,TRBJ1-2,TRBV6-1,-,-
TGTGCCAGCAGCTTAGGGACAGACAACTACGAGCAGTACTTC,CASSLGTDNYEQYF,TRBJ2-7,TRBV7-6,-,-
TGTGCCAGCAGCCCACAGGGTCTCTACGAGCAGTACTTC,CASSPQGLYEQYF,TRBJ2-7,TRBV7-9,-,-
TGTGCCAGCAGCTTAGTGGAAGCGGGCTCTGAAGCTTTCTTT,CASSLVEAGSEAFF,TRBJ1-1,TRBV7-2,-,-
TGTGCCAGTAAGGGGCTCGGACGAGGGCGAGAGACCCAGTACTTC,CASKGLGRGRETQYF,TRBJ2-5,TRBV19,-,-
TGTGCCAGCAGTGAGGACAGGGGGCGGGAGACCCAGTACTTC,CASSEDRGRETQYF,TRBJ2-5,TRBV6-1,-,TRBD1
TGTGCCAGCTCACCCGACAGGGAGGAGCCCCAGCATTTT,CASSPDREEPQHF,TRBJ1-5,TRBV18,-,TRBD1
TGTGCCAGTACCGTGGACCCCGGGGGATCTGGAAACACCATATATTTT,CASTVDPGGSGNTIYF,TRBJ1-3,TRBV19,-,-
TGTGCCAGCAGCTTAACCCGGGACAGGGGCACAGATACGCAGTATTTT,CASSLTRDRGTDTQYF,TRBJ2-3,TRBV7-3,-,TRBD1
TGTGCCTGGAGCCCTCCGGACGGCCGAATATATTTT,CAWSPPDGRIYF,TRBJ1-3,TRBV30,once,-
TGCGCCAGCAGCCAAGCCTTGAGTATTTTTGGCTACACCTTC,CASSQALSIFGYTF,TRBJ1-2,TRBV4-3,-,-
TGTGCCTGGAGTTTCGGGGAGAACACTGAAGCTTTCTTT,CAWSFGENTEAFF,TRBJ1-1,TRBV30,-,-
TGTGCCAGCAGTGCGACAGGCCGGGAGACCCAGTACTTC,CASSATGRETQYF,TRBJ2-5,TRBV6-1,-,-
TGCAGCGTCCCCCGGGAGGGAAAACTTCATGGCTACACCTTC,CSVPREGKLHGYTF,TRBJ1-2,TRBV29-1,-,-
TGTGCCAGCAGGCGCCACCGGGACAGAATTTACGAGCAGTACTTC,CASRRHRDRIYEQYF,TRBJ2-7,TRBV6-6,-,TRBD1
TGTGCCAGCAGCGCTCTCCGGGACAGTGGGTCCTCCTATAATTCACCCCTCCACTTT,CASSALRDSGSSYNSPLHF,TRBJ1-6,TRBV28,once,TRBD1
TGTGCCAGTAGTATAGACTTTACTAGCGCGGTCCGCACCGGGGAGCTGTTTTTT,CASSIDFTSAVRTGELFF,TRBJ2-2,TRBV19,-,TRBD2
TGCGCCAGCAGCTTGGACGTAATGTACGAGCAGTACTTC,CASSLDVMYEQYF,TRBJ2-7,TRBV5-1,once,-
TGTGCCAGCAGCTTAGCTACAGTTCCCTCCTATAATTCACCCCTCCACTTT,CASSLATVPSYNSPLHF,TRBJ1-6,TRBV7-9,-,-
TGTGCCAGCAGCTTGGTAGGGGTGCATAATGAAAAACTGTTTTTT,CASSLVGVHNEKLFF,TRBJ1-4,TRBV5-6,-,-
TGTGCCAGCAGCCCCCAGGGGCAGAATACGCAGTATTTT,CASSPQGQNTQYF,TRBJ2-3,TRBV11-2,-,-
TGTGCCAGCAGTGGGCAGGGTGTCACTGAAGCTTTCTTT,CASSGQGVTEAFF,TRBJ1-1,TRBV2,-,-
TGTGCCAGCACGGTCCCCATAGATACGCAGTATTTT,CASTVPIDTQYF,TRBJ2-3,TRBV2,-,-